The sequence of this TCR beta chain was determined in a study of shared clonotypes between healthy human individuals. Across the whole study: The plates for each donor numbered three CD4 naive, three CD4 memory, two CD8 naive and one CD8 memory.

This clone was observed a handful of times. Those who donated, Caucasian adults without exception, all lived in Nashville, Tennessee. Trimming took 3 bases from V and 8 from J, leaving 16 bases between them. Germline V gene data show CDR1 as MDHEN and CDR2 as SYDVKM. The CDR3 has 14 residues. This table comes from immunoSEQ multiplex PCR, and its TCRdb copy is limited to in-frame clones, with some not included. The profile shows around 1.1 million clones, around 82% of them singletons. Sequenced sample: memory CD4+ T cells from PBMCs. Subset of the sample: CD45RA-negative fraction. This TCR was sampled from a man between 18 and 29 years old in good health. Some clones in this sample may be carry-over from other donors' samples. The chain recombines TRBV28 with TRBJ1-2; no clear D gene. CDR3 sequence: CASSFGLMAKGYTF. CDR3 sequence (DNA): TGTGCCAGCAGTTTTGGTTTGATGGCTAAGGGCTACACCTTC.